These 9 T cell receptor beta chains were all obtained from the same sample, sequenced in a study of control samples from healthy donors and cancer patients (dated by TCRdb to the early 2020s). The library was made by the immunoSEQ multiplex PCR assay. What TCRdb holds here is the immuneACCESS table cut down to in-frame rearrangements. Part of the clones is not present; checked against another copy, under half of the missing clones reflect an unresolved V gene, and the others are unexplained. The sample table records 150,000 or so clones; approximately 94% of these occur just once. Jointly, the top ten make up roughly 14% of the sample. The source material was blood. These TCRs come from a man aged 40-49 years in good health.

The chain recombines TRBV28 with TRBJ1-1, with TRBD1 matching over 9 bases. V was clipped by 3 bases and J by 0 bases; unmatched bases: 5. CDR3 size: 16 residues. The germline V gene has CDR1 MDHEN and CDR2 SYDVKM. The CDR3, as DNA: TGTGCCAGCAGTTTGCCGGGACAGGGATTGAACACTGAAGCTTTCTTT. It yields the protein CASSLPGQGLNTEAFF. Together with reference TRBV28 and TRBJ1-1, the CDR3 gives the full variable domain: DVKVTQSSRYLVKRTGEKVFLECVQDMDHENMFWYRQDPGLGLRLIYFSYDVKMKEKGDIPEGYSVSREKKERFSLILESASTNQTSMYLCASSLPGQGLNTEAFFGQGTRLTVV.

The rearrangement uses TRBV5-6 and TRBJ2-6, with 7 bases aligning to TRBD1. V lost 0 bases and J lost 2; bases outside the gene matches: 5. The CDR3 runs to 17 residues. Germline values: CDR1 SGHDT, CDR2 YYEEEE. The CDR3 spells CASSLGQGLAGANVLTF. As DNA, the CDR3 is TGTGCCAGCAGCTTGGGACAGGGCTTAGCTGGGGCCAACGTCCTGACTTTC. Looking up the rest from reference TRBV5-6 and TRBJ2-6 gives the full variable domain: DAGVTQSPTHLIKTRGQQVTLRCSPKSGHDTVSWYQQALGQGPQFIFQYYEEEERQRGNFPDRFSGHQFPNYSSELNVNALLLGDSALYLCASSLGQGLAGANVLTFGAGSRLTVL.

This CDR3 is CASSELLISYEQYF. The DNA of the CDR3 is TGTGCCAGCAGTGAACTATTAATCTCCTACGAGCAGTACTTC. This chain connects TRBV6-1 to TRBJ2-7; D ambiguous. The CDR3 spans 14 residues. Germline V gene sequence: CDR1 MNHNS, CDR2 SASEGT. The V gene lost 2 bases and the J gene lost 0 bases, with 8 bases spanning the gap.

The CDR3 nucleotides are TGTGCCAGCAGCTTGACGGAAGGGGGCTACACCTTC. It translates to CASSLTEGGYTF. The rearrangement joins TRBV11-2 to TRBJ1-2, with D unresolved. The CDR3 is 12 amino acids. CDR1 is SGHAT, CDR2 FQNNGV, per germline. Trimming took off 3 bases at V and 8 bases at J, with 10 bases between the two ends.

V and J are TRBV5-5 and TRBJ2-7; 7 bases line up with TRBD1. The CDR3 consists of 15 residues. V was clipped by 4 bases and J by 3 bases; unmatched bases: 10. CDR1 is SGHKS and CDR2 is YYEKEE in the germline V gene (reference sequence). The CDR3 DNA sequence: TGTGCCAGCAGCCCAGGGACAGCAGTGGGCTACGAGCAGTACTTC. Translation: CASSPGTAVGYEQYF.

The rearrangement links TRBV11-2 to TRBJ2-7; D remains ambiguous. CDR1 and CDR2 (germline): SGHAT, FQNNGV. The ends were cut back, 2 bases at V and 2 bases at J, with 7 bases in the middle. The CDR3 contains 13 residues. CDR3 DNA: TGTGCCAGCAGCTTACGCACTCCCTACGAGCAGTACTTC. Its protein is CASSLRTPYEQYF.

This clone appeared once. This chain uses TRBV28 with TRBJ1-5, with 9 bases lining up with TRBD1. Germline trimming cut 6 bases from V and 2 bases from J; bases unmatched to any gene: 17. This CDR3 region has 19 residues. The germline V gene encodes CDR1 MDHEN and CDR2 SYDVKM. This CDR3 is CASSPMGTGRIDGNQPQHF. CDR3 in DNA: TGTGCCAGCAGCCCGATGGGGACAGGGAGGATCGATGGCAATCAGCCCCAGCATTTT.

V is TRBV4-2 and J is TRBJ1-5, with 11 bases aligning to TRBD1. In germline, CDR1 is LGHNA, CDR2 YNFKEQ. With V trimmed by 4 bases and J by 7 bases, 3 bases remained unmatched. The CDR3 totals 14 residues. CDR3 bases: TGTGCCAGCAGCCCAGGGACAGGGGGGCAGCCCCAGCATTTT. Translated, it gives CASSPGTGGQPQHF.

This chain uses TRBV5-6 with TRBJ1-4, with 11 bases matching TRBD1. The germline gives CDR1 SGHDT, CDR2 YYEEEE. CDR3 length: 15 residues. V was clipped by 4 bases and J by 4 bases; unmatched bases: 3. CDR3: CASSGQGAGNEKLFF. CDR3 DNA: TGTGCCAGCAGCGGACAGGGGGCCGGTAATGAAAAACTGTTTTTT.